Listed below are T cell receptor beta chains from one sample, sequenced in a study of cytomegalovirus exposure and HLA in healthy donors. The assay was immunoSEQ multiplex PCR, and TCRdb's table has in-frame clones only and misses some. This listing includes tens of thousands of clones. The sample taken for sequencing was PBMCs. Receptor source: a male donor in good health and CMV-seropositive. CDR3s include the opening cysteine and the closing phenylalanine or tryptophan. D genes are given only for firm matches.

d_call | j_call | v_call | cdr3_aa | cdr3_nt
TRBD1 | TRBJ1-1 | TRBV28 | CASSTQGRVAEAFF | TGTGCCAGCAGTACACAGGGGCGAGTGGCTGAAGCTTTCTTT
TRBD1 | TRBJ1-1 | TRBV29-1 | CSADWTGGATEAFF | TGCAGCGCTGATTGGACAGGGGGCGCCACTGAAGCTTTCTTT
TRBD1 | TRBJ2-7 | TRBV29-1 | CSVLSFRDRTYEQYF | TGCAGCGTTTTATCCTTCCGGGACAGAACCTACGAGCAGTACTTC
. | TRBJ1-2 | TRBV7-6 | CASSLASGGIGYTF | TGTGCCAGCAGCTTAGCAAGCGGGGGGATTGGCTACACCTTC
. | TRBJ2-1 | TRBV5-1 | CASSVQGYNEQFF | TGCGCCAGCAGCGTACAGGGATACAATGAGCAGTTCTTC
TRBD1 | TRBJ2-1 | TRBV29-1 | CSVDRDRGGFDEQFF | TGCAGCGTTGATCGGGACAGGGGGGGGTTCGATGAGCAGTTCTTC
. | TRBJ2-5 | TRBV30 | CAWSRGGDLQETQYF | TGTGCCTGGAGTAGAGGCGGGGATCTTCAAGAGACCCAGTACTTC
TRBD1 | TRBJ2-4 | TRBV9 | CASSPGQGGNIQYF | TGTGCCAGCAGCCCGGGACAGGGCGGAAACATTCAGTACTTC
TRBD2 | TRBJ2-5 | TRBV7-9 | CASSLYSGGETQYF | TGTGCCAGCAGCTTATACAGCGGGGGGGAGACCCAGTACTTC
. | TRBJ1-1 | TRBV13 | CASSSGSVRGSGAFF | TGTGCCAGCAGCTCCGGGTCGGTGCGGGGTTCGGGGGCTTTCTTT